One and the same sample provided the 16 T cell receptor beta chains below, sequenced in a study of blood T cell repertoires in COVID-19. Clones were read by immunoSEQ multiplex PCR, and TCRdb kept only the in-frame ones, dropping some. The sample has 200,000 to 250,000 clones; 75% to 90% are singletons. Sequenced: peripheral blood. The source is a man aged 25-40 years with COVID-19, enrolled during active disease.

The chain employs TRBV10-3 and TRBJ2-3, with D unresolved. Germline assignment: CDR1 ENHRY and CDR2 SYGVKD. CDR3 size: 13 residues. The germline V and J ends were trimmed by 0 bases and 2 bases, with 3 bases remaining between them. The CDR3 sequence: CAISESLTDTQYF. In nucleotides, the CDR3 is TGTGCCATCAGTGAGTCTCTCACAGATACGCAGTATTTT.

The chain employs TRBV21-1 and TRBJ1-6; TRBD1 was called by the table and not checked on the DNA. TRBV21-1 is noted as a pseudogene. The CDR3 spans 15 residues. CDR3 nucleotide sequence: TGTGCCAGCAGGGGGTGGCAGGGAATAAGAGGACCCCTCCACTTT. This sequence encodes CASRGWQGIRGPLHF.

The chain has TRBV5-1 and TRBJ2-3; D possibly corresponds to TRBD2 (6 bases). Germline assignment: CDR1 SGHRS and CDR2 YFSETQ. The V end lost 7 bases, the J end lost 0 bases, and 27 bases lay between the germline ends. The CDR3 runs 19 residues. The CDR3: CASGLPTSPRETSTDTQYF. As DNA, the CDR3 is TGCGCCAGCGGACTACCGACTAGTCCCCGGGAGACTAGCACAGATACGCAGTATTTT. The full variable domain, completed using reference TRBV5-1 and TRBJ2-3, is KAGVTQTPRYLIKTRGQQVTLSCSPISGHRSVSWYQQTPGQGLQFLFEYFSETQRNKGNFPGRFSGRQFSNSRSEMNVSTLELGDSALYLCASGLPTSPRETSTDTQYFGPGTRLTVL.

The V and J genes are TRBV4-2 and TRBJ1-2, with D tentatively TRBD1 (5 bases). The CDR3 totals 15 residues. Per the germline V gene, CDR1 is LGHNA and CDR2 is YNFKEQ. The V end was cut by 0 bases, the J end by 5 bases, with 13 bases between. The CDR3 loop is CASSQDKGQGYGYTF. The CDR3 DNA reads TGTGCCAGCAGCCAAGATAAGGGGCAGGGTTATGGCTACACCTTC.

This chain links TRBV27 with TRBJ2-6; TRBD1 might be the D (5 bases). Germline assignment: CDR1 MNHEY and CDR2 SMNVEV (reference sequence). The CDR3 contains 17 residues. The V gene lost 4 bases and the J gene lost 2 bases, with 15 bases spanning the gap. CDR3 residues: CASSSHSQGPGANVLTF. The DNA of the CDR3 is TGTGCCAGCAGTTCACACTCTCAGGGCCCTGGGGCCAACGTCCTGACTTTC.

About this clone itself: Other DNA sequences in the sample encode the same CDR3. The rearrangement joins TRBV5-1 to TRBJ1-2; 8 nucleotides align to TRBD1. The CDR3 length is 14 residues. Germline CDR1 is SGHRS and CDR2 is YFSETQ. The V gene end was trimmed by 3 bases and the J gene end by 4 bases; junction bases not matched to a gene: 5. DNA for the CDR3: TGCGCCAGCAGCTCCGGACAGGGATCCTATGGCTACACCTTC. As protein: CASSSGQGSYGYTF.

The rearrangement uses TRBV5-4 and TRBJ1-1, with 8 nucleotides matching TRBD1. From germline, CDR1 is SGHNT and CDR2 YYREEE (reference sequence). The J segment lost 4 bases and the V segment lost 3 bases, leaving 8 bases of the junction unmatched. The CDR3 loop spans 15 amino acids. The DNA for the CDR3 is TGTGCCAGCAGCTCTGGGGACAGGCTACTCACTGAAGCTTTCTTT. Encoded protein: CASSSGDRLLTEAFF.

The rearrangement uses TRBV3-1 (or the pseudogene TRBV3-2) and TRBJ1-4; 8 positions match TRBD1. The CDR3 extends over 18 amino acids. Germline trimming cut 1 base from V and 4 bases from J; bases unmatched to any gene: 11. Germline CDR1 reads LGHDT; CDR2 reads YNNKEL (reference sequence). The CDR3: CASSQGRGTGWFNEKLFF. The CDR3 DNA reads as TGTGCCAGCAGCCAAGGGCGTGGGACAGGTTGGTTTAATGAAAAACTGTTTTTT.

This chain joins TRBV2 and TRBJ2-7; 8 nucleotides line up with TRBD1. The CDR3 covers 14 residues. Germline CDR1 SNHLY, CDR2 FYNNEI. The J segment lost 1 base and the V segment lost 8 bases, leaving 7 bases of the junction unmatched. In DNA, the CDR3 is TGTGCCAGCCGGAGGACAGGGTATTCCTACGAGCAGTACTTC. Encoded protein: CASRRTGYSYEQYF.

The chain has TRBV19 and TRBJ2-7; weak D call: TRBD2 (5 bases). CDR3 length equals 17 residues. Per the germline V gene, CDR1 is LNHDA and CDR2 is SQIVND (reference sequence). V was trimmed by 5 bases and J by 0 bases, leaving 20 bases between them. This CDR3 is CASSSGLEGPPSYEQYF. DNA of the CDR3: TGTGCCAGTAGTTCTGGACTCGAGGGTCCCCCCTCCTACGAGCAGTACTTC.

Details on this clone: One end of the junction does not line up with germline, which may come from a read error. The V call is TRBV28, the J call TRBJ1-5; D call uncertain. This CDR3 has 9 amino acids. Germline CDR1 is MDHEN and CDR2 is SYDVKM. CDR3 sequence reads: CASSPPFTF. The CDR3 DNA follows: TGTGCCAGCAGCCCCCCGTTTACATTT.

The genes are TRBV6-5 and TRBJ1-2, with 9 bases fitting TRBD1. The V gene's germline CDR1 is MNHEY and CDR2 SVGAGI. This CDR3 comprises 14 residues. The V and J ends lost 6 bases and 10 bases, in that order; junction bases with no gene match: 12. CDR3 in amino acids: CASRPPGQGSDYTF. Here the CDR3 DNA reads TGTGCCAGCAGGCCCCCGGGACAGGGTTCAGACTACACCTTC.

The chain recombines TRBV14 with TRBJ2-1, with 9 bases fitting TRBD1. The CDR3 sequence is 18 residues long. Germline V gives CDR1 SGHDN, CDR2 FVKESK. V trimming: 4 bases; J trimming: 6 bases; junction bases outside the gene matches: 16. DNA for the CDR3: TGTGCCAGCAGCCCTCCGGGACAGGGCACTTATCCCCGCAATGAGCAGTTCTTC. Amino acid sequence: CASSPPGQGTYPRNEQFF.

This clone occurred a few times. In DNA form, the CDR3 reads TGTGCCACCAGCACCCGGGGGTTCGGAAACACCATATATTTT. This gives the protein CATSTRGFGNTIYF. The chain combines TRBV15 with TRBJ1-3; weak D call: TRBD1 (5 bases). V was pared by 4 bases and J by 4 bases, with 11 bases between. Germline V gives CDR1 LNHNV, CDR2 YYDKDF (reference sequence). There are 14 residues in the CDR3.

This clone was detected only a few times. This chain joins TRBV6-2 or TRBV6-3 and TRBJ1-2, with 7 positions matching TRBD1. CDR3 length: 16 residues. The germline gives CDR1 MNHEY, CDR2 SVGEGT. With 5 bases clipped from V and 1 base from J, the junction kept 10 bases outside the gene matches. The CDR3 nucleotides are TGTGCCAGCAGTAGACTCCGCCGGGACAGTAACTATGGCTACACCTTC. Translation: CASSRLRRDSNYGYTF.

The J gene is TRBJ2-3, the V gene TRBV5-4; 10 nucleotides agree with TRBD2. From germline, CDR1 is SGHNT and CDR2 YYREEE (reference sequence). The CDR3 covers 16 residues. The ends lost 2 bases at V and 3 bases at J; junction bases unmatched: 6. Here the CDR3 DNA reads TGTGCCAGCAGCTTATATAGCGGGGGGAGTACAGATACGCAGTATTTT. It codes for CASSLYSGGSTDTQYF.